The subject of this entry is one T cell receptor beta chain. This clonotype came up many times. This clone's antigen is unknown. Per-nucleotide qualities are absent, and no much larger clonotype sits a single base away. The donors were about 40 Caucasian individuals from Russia, aged roughly 6 to 90 years, who were systemically healthy. Around 10 milliliters of peripheral blood were collected from each donor into EDTA-treated Vacutainer tubes. Ficoll-Paque density-gradient centrifugation was used to isolate PBMCs, with at least 6.5 million per sample. Trizol reagent was used to extract total RNA from PBMCs, with at least 5.5 micrograms per sample. For every donor, flow cytometry on a PBMC aliquot measured the percentage of naive CD45RAhigh/CD27high T cells. Trimming costs V 3 bases and J 5 bases, and their ends lie 10 bases apart. CDR1 and CDR2 are drawn from the germline V gene: KGHSH, LQKENI. The CDR3 sequence holds 13 residues, the cysteine and phenylalanine included. Only the CDR3 DNA stays, 39 bases, in frame from base 1.

This specimen belongs to a study of blood T cells in healthy people across ages (dated by TCRdb to about 2015). About the full investigation: In model experiments, template switching captured about one uniquely barcoded TCR beta cDNA molecule for every two T cells. To track age-related changes in TCR beta repertoire diversity, the study relied on deep sequencing normalized with unique cDNA molecular identifiers. The study analyzed two additional independent replicas of 1 million unique cDNA reads from the same blood draw for two donors, one aged 18 to 30 and one aged 80 or older. The donors were split into four age groups: young (average around 15 years), middle-aged (over 35), aged (about 56) and long-lived (under 90).

Library method: 5' RACE. Sequencing used an Illumina HiSeq 2500. A second PCR of about 6 to 11 cycles was performed with a sample-barcoded 5' primer and a J-beta primer mix. Each TCR beta cDNA molecule received a unique molecular identifier from a template-switch 5' adaptor carrying 12 random nucleotides. Each sample yielded at least 2.5 million CDR3-containing paired-end reads. First-strand cDNA synthesis was performed from all RNA using the Mint cDNA synthesis kit, with priming by a TRBC-specific oligonucleotide. All cDNA was treated with uracil-DNA glycosylase and then went through a first 18-cycle PCR with the universal primers M1SS and BC2_uni_R. On the study's bioinformatics: Normalization of each sample was performed by random selection of 1 million high-quality reads, each carrying a distinct molecular identifier. Reads sharing molecular identifiers were discarded rather than binned into consensus sequences. MiTCR, run with a Q25 quality threshold and the strictest error-elimination algorithm, handled CDR3 identification, clonotype clustering and error correction. A nonparametric unseen species model using Euler transformation provided a lower-bound estimate of total TCR beta diversity. The public reads were reanalyzed by TCRdb: fastp trimming at Q25, MiXCR alignment, in-frame beta chains only. Records with the same CDR3 protein are collapsed into one entry carrying the most frequent genes and DNA. For this entry, the V and J calls and clone size follow TCRdb and not the study's own pipeline. The sample profile shows more than 450,000 distinct CDR3 sequences; about 26% of them were found once. Over 3.5% of the sample goes to the ten largest clones.

Findings and caveats that apply to the study as a whole: Because donor CMV infection status was unknown, age-related changes in expanded clonotypes were potentially confounded. A strong correlation was found between observed TCR beta diversity and the percentage of naive T cells measured by flow cytometry. Since profiling was done on bulk unsorted PBMCs, naive and antigen-experienced compartments could not be conclusively compared. Estimates of total diversity from one million sequenced T cells were regarded as lower bounds and underestimates. Compared with the aged group, the long-lived group had more naive CD4+ T cells, fewer expanded clones and increased TCR diversity, a pattern suggesting age selection. Observed TCR beta diversity per million T cells fell roughly linearly with age, and a significant reduction was already apparent by age around 40.

This same sample was also part of a study on T cells of mothers and their children. The second study also describes: Nine systemically healthy Caucasian individuals, comprising three mothers and their six children, were included as donors. cDNA synthesis consumed the entire amount of extracted RNA, loaded at 1.5 ug RNA in each 15 ul reaction. Sample barcodes and 2-4 random nucleotides were added via the M1S primer in the second PCR. Each mother yielded over 8.5 million TCR beta CDR3 reads and each child roughly 3 million reads. Thymic selection shapes the output of TCR recombination in a similar way in related and unrelated pairs, and inherited differences have a minor effect. Normalized repertoire overlap was always found to be slightly, but never significantly, higher in related mother-child pairs than in unrelated mother-child pairs. Persistent microchimeric T cell clones were not detected, at a sensitivity of approximately 93 clones per million clonotypes. To look for features that set related mother-child pairs apart from unrelated individuals, the researchers ran deep NGS to compare the TCR beta repertoires of mothers and children. On average, the children were around 11 +/- 4 years old, while the mothers were about 40 +/- 4 years old. After adapter ligation was performed with NEBNext reagents, the libraries were sequenced on an Illumina HiSeq 2000 with 100+100 nt paired-end reads. Mother and child libraries were prepared a month apart and sequenced in separate runs to prevent cross-contamination. For each donor, between roughly 500,000 and 2,300,000 distinct TCR beta clonotypes were identified. Naive TCR beta clonotypes were estimated from low-frequency clonotypes matched to each donor's FACS-determined naive share, without sorting.

The chain joins TRBV18 to TRBJ2-5, with no confident D gene call. The sequenced sample was blood. The receptor was derived from a boy between 2 and 15 years old in good health. The encoded CDR3 is CASSPLGRETQYF. The nucleotide sequence reads TGTGCCAGCTCACCCCTCGGCAGGGAGACCCAGTACTTC. Supplemented by the reference TRBV18 and TRBJ2-5 proteins around the CDR3, the complete variable domain is NAGVMQNPRHLVRRRGQEARLRCSPMKGHSHVYWYRQLPEEGLKFMVYLQKENIIDESGMPKERFSAEFPKEGPSILRIQQVVRGDSAAYFCASSPLGRETQYFGPGTRLLVL.